This TCR beta chain was obtained from a study of shared clonotypes between healthy human individuals. Whole-study context: A couple of women and three men aged 18 to 49 served as donors. Points from the study as a whole: Relative to their counterparts shared across all four donors, non-shared clonotypes exhibited diminished generation probabilities. Few donors limited the genetic and exposure-history diversity represented.

Libraries were prepared by immunoSEQ multiplex PCR; TCRdb keeps only in-frame clonotypes and omits some of them. There are over a million clones in the sample; around 97% occur only once, and roughly 1.2% lies in the top ten. Comment on this clone: Its antigen is not identified.

Germline-derived CDR1 and CDR2 are SGHDN and FVKESK. The length of the CDR3 is 12 residues. The germline V and J ends were trimmed by 4 bases and 9 bases, with 12 bases remaining between them. The sequenced material came from naive CD4+ T cells sorted from blood. Subset described: CD45RA+ positively selected. The sequence came from a man in his thirties or forties in good health. The V gene is TRBV14, the J gene TRBJ1-2; tentatively, D is TRBD1 (5 bases). CDR3 protein: CASSPGAWSYTF. The CDR3 bases are TGTGCCAGCAGCCCTGGGGCCTGGAGCTACACCTTC.